The clone carrying this TCR beta chain was detected only once. Its antigen is unidentified. Germline CDR1 reads LGHNA; CDR2 reads YNFKEQ. The V and J ends lost 0 bases and 3 bases respectively, with 9 bases between them. The CDR3 extends over 15 amino acids. These data come from a study of post-analysis software for immune sequencing data. Whole-study context: Courses of disease covered relapsing-remitting, secondary progressive and progressive-relapsing multiple sclerosis.

The authors incorporated unique molecular identifiers into the TCR beta cDNA libraries. Researchers reported roughly 0.5 million cDNA molecules coming from approximately 1 to 10 million T cells. A single record per CDR3 protein comes from TCRdb applying MiXCR to the PCR reads. The sample shows 350,000 to 500,000 distinct CDR3 sequences, over 30% of them seen only once. General observations from the study: F measure clustering grouped samples strongly by preparation batch. In patients, about five TRBV segments were more frequent than in controls, with TRBV5-6, TRBV5-1 and TRBV20-1 among them. Those with multiple sclerosis, the patient group, showed significantly lower normalized Chao1 diversity than controls.

Sequenced material: blood. The chain carries TRBV4-2 and TRBJ1-5; TRBD1 is a possible D gene (6 bases). This clonotype was obtained from a girl aged 2 to 9 with multiple sclerosis. The DNA for the CDR3 is TGTGCCAGCAGCCAAGAAGACAGGCCCAATCAGCCCCAGCATTTT. It codes for CASSQEDRPNQPQHF.